The clone carrying this T cell receptor beta chain was recorded at least ten times. The junction departs from germline at one end; a sequencing error may be responsible. This entry comes from a study of human T cells and chemical hapten exposure. Overall study context: Alopecia areata, totalis or universalis was found in mostly female patients.

The time point was: pre-sensitization, week 0. Regarding treatment: therapeutic diphenylcyclopropenone sensitization with weekly scalp DPC. Within the library, unique molecular identifiers were attached to each individual cDNA molecule. In the authors' workflow: A per-sample median of about 94,000 TCRs was observed, with counts ranging from about 20,000 to 750,000. A single record per CDR3 protein comes from TCRdb applying MiXCR to the RACE reads. The V and J calls and clone size come from TCRdb's table, not from the authors' own analysis. The sample lists about 350,000 distinct CDR3 sequences, 5.5% occurring once. This CDR3 is 11 amino acids long. Germline-derived CDR1 and CDR2 are SGHRS and YFSETQ.

The V call is TRBV5-1, the J call TRBJ1-2; D call uncertain. This sequence was found in a woman aged 18 to 35 with alopecia areata. Some clones in this sample may be carry-over from other donors' samples. The material sequenced was whole blood, taken in connection with sensitization to the hapten diphenylcyclopropenone (DPC). CDR3 DNA: TGCGCCAGCAGGACATCACCCCACTTCGGGTTC. This sequence encodes CASRTSPHFGF.